This TCR beta chain was recovered during a study of CD8+CD57+ T cells in acquired aplastic anemia. V lost 10 bases to trimming and J lost 6 bases, with 12 bases between them. CDR3 size: 12 residues. The germline CDR1 and CDR2 sequences are LNHDA and SQIVND (reference sequence). Both TCR beta VDJ combination and CDR3 sequence profiling were carried out. Genomic DNA was the template for this profiling. TCRdb ran MiXCR on the reads and lists one entry per CDR3 protein. Of around 430,000 distinct CDR3 sequences in the sample, around 30% are singletons; the top ten hold 0.8% to 0.85%. Individuals selected for sequencing had exhibited CD8+CD57+ cell expansion on flow cytometry. In its sample, this clonotype was seen a few times.

The specimen sequenced was sorted CD4+, CD8+, or CD8+CD57+ T cells (not recorded which) from PBMCs. The source of this sequence is a human donor with aplastic anemia. The rearrangement links TRBV19 to TRBJ1-4, with D maybe TRBD1 (6 bases). CDR3: CATLAGDEKLFF. CDR3 nucleotides: TGTGCCACCCTTGCAGGGGATGAAAAACTGTTTTTT.